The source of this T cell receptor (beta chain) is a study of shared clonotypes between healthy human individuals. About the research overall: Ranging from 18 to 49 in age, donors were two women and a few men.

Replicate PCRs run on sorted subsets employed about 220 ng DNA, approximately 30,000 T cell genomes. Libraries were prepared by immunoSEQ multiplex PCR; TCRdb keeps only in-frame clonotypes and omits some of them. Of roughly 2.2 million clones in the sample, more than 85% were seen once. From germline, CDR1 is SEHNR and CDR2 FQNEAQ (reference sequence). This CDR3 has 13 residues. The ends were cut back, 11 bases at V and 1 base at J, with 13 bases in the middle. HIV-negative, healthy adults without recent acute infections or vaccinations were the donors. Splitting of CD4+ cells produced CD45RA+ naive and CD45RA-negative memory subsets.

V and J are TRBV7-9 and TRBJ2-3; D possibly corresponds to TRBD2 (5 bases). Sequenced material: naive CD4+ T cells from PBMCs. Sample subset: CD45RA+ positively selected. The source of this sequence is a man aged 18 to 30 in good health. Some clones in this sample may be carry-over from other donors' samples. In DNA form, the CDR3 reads TGTGCCTCTACCCCAGCGGGCACAGATACGCAGTATTTT. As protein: CASTPAGTDTQYF.